One T cell receptor (beta chain) is described in this entry. This entry is derived from a study of T cell changes during pregnancy in multiple sclerosis. Produced via immunoSEQ multiplex PCR; TCRdb's table is partial and in-frame only. The sample holds around 99,000 clones, roughly 92% seen once. Sequencing used peripheral blood, obtained in the first trimester of pregnancy. This TCR was sampled from a female donor with multiple sclerosis, enrolled in a pregnancy study.

CDR3 residues: CASSQGRVPGDIGPWTEAFF. DNA for the CDR3: TGCGCCAGCAGCCAAGGGAGAGTTCCCGGGGACATAGGGCCGTGGACTGAAGCTTTCTTT. This sequence joins TRBV4-3 and TRBJ1-1; tentative D call: TRBD1 (6 bases). The V and J ends lost 1 base and 5 bases respectively, with 29 bases between them. Germline V gene sequence: CDR1 LGHNA, CDR2 YSLEER. The CDR3 is made up of 20 amino acids.